This TCR beta chain was found in a study of tumor-infiltrating lymphocytes in primary liver carcinoma. A word on this clonotype: Its specificity is not known. Sequence at one end of the junction differs from germline and may be a read error.

TCR beta cDNA was reverse-transcribed from roughly 520 ng of total RNA. The reaction used a constant-region primer and ProtoScript II reverse transcriptase. Construction of TCR beta libraries relied on three successive nested multiplex PCR rounds employing slightly modified ARM-PCR. TRBV1-TRBV30 forward and Cbeta reverse primers drove the first two roughly 10-cycle rounds. TCRdb used MiXCR to reprocess the multiplex PCR reads, holding one entry per CDR3 protein. Among 200,000 or so distinct CDR3 sequences, around 60% were seen once, and the ten largest hold approximately 6.6%. Whole-study findings and limits: Tumors significantly exceeded blood in top-250-clone fraction (p = 0.039).

They got blood RNA out of unsorted whole blood and also pulled out germline DNA. The CDR3 is 13 residues long. The TCR comes from a woman between 55 and 75 years old with primary liver carcinoma and hepatitis B virus infection. The chain joins TRBV12-3 or TRBV12-4 to TRBJ1-2; D is perhaps TRBD1 (5 bases). The sample was peripheral blood. The CDR3 here is CANSNQGHYGYTF. The CDR3 nucleotides read TGTGCCAACAGTAACCAGGGACACTATGGCTACACCTTC.